Below are 20 T cell receptor beta chains sequenced from a single sample in a study of PD-1 blockade in classical Hodgkin lymphoma. Time point reported: cycle 4 day 1 (C4D1), after more than five weeks of nivolumab. Each patient experienced a relapse that followed autologous stem cell transplantation, and brentuximab vedotin exposure varied. Method: immunoSEQ multiplex PCR; TCRdb's copy keeps in-frame clones and lacks some. The data contain some 90,000 clones, 78% of them singletons. The source material was peripheral blood mononuclear cells (PBMCs), sampled before the fourth cycle of nivolumab. The receptors here all came from a human donor with classical Hodgkin lymphoma.

The rearrangement joins TRBV5-1 to TRBJ2-7, with D maybe TRBD1 (7 bases). Germline lookup yields CDR1 SGHRS and CDR2 YFSETQ. Trimming cost V 3 bases and J 3 bases, with 22 bases left between them. The CDR3 length is 17 residues. The CDR3, as DNA: TGCGCCAGCAGCTCCCCTGGAGGGGGCAGGGGAGGCTACGAGCAGTACTTC. Protein sequence: CASSSPGGGRGGYEQYF. Together with reference TRBV5-1 and TRBJ2-7, the CDR3 gives the full variable domain: KAGVTQTPRYLIKTRGQQVTLSCSPISGHRSVSWYQQTPGQGLQFLFEYFSETQRNKGNFPGRFSGRQFSNSRSEMNVSTLELGDSALYLCASSSPGGGRGGYEQYFGPGTRLTVT.

To note about this clone: An end of the junction does not agree with germline; a read error may underlie this. The chain recombines TRBV6-1 with TRBJ1-2, with D possibly matching TRBD1 (5 bases). The germline V gene encodes CDR1 MNHNS and CDR2 SASEGT. The CDR3 consists of 14 residues. The CDR3 nucleotides read TGTGCCATCAGTGCGGGGGATCTTCTAGGTGGCTACACCTTC. Translating it yields CAISAGDLLGGYTF.

V gene TRBV19 combines with J gene TRBJ2-7; D gene unclear. The V gene lost 3 bases and the J gene lost 2 bases, with 8 bases spanning the gap. Germline V CDR1 and CDR2: LNHDA, SQIVND (reference sequence). CDR3 length equals 13 residues. CDR3 residues: CASSITEAYEQYF. The DNA of the CDR3 is TGTGCCAGTAGTATTACAGAGGCCTACGAGCAGTACTTC.

This sequence joins TRBV6-1 and TRBJ1-4; D remains unclear. CDR3 length: 16 amino acids. V lost 2 bases, J lost 1 base, and 11 bases lay in between. Germline V lookup: CDR1 MNHNS, CDR2 SASEGT. The CDR3 loop reads CASSELADITNEKLFF. The DNA of the CDR3 is TGTGCCAGCAGTGAATTAGCAGACATAACTAATGAAAAACTGTTTTTT.

The chain joins TRBV6-5 to TRBJ1-1; no firm D call. With 5 bases removed from V and 0 bases from J, the gap between germline ends came to 13 bases. This CDR3 is 15 amino acids long. Germline-derived CDR1 and CDR2 are MNHEY and SVGAGI. In nucleotides, the CDR3 is TGTGCCAGCAGTCCCCGGGGTCCCCTGAACACTGAAGCTTTCTTT. This codes for CASSPRGPLNTEAFF.

The gene calls are TRBV6-1 and TRBJ1-4; D uncertain. Germline-derived CDR1 and CDR2 are MNHNS and SASEGT. Trimming cost V 7 bases and J 5 bases, with 17 bases left between them. This CDR3 is built from 15 residues. The DNA for the CDR3 is TGTGCCAGCACCGCCAACGGGCACCCCAATGAAAAACTGTTTTTT. Protein: CASTANGHPNEKLFF.

The V gene is TRBV27, the J gene TRBJ1-1, with D possibly TRBD1 on 5 matching bases. CDR1 and CDR2 from the germline V gene are MNHEY and SMNVEV (reference sequence). CDR3 length: 13 residues. The V gene lost 0 bases and the J gene lost 7 bases, with 9 bases spanning the gap. CDR3 coding DNA: TGTGCCAGCAGTTTATCTGGGACGGTTGAAGCTTTCTTT. Translation: CASSLSGTVEAFF.

The V call is TRBV7-9, the J call TRBJ1-4; TRBD1 is a possible D gene (5 bases). V was shortened by 10 bases and J by 4 bases, with 16 bases between the two germline ends. CDR1 is SEHNR and CDR2 is FQNEAQ in the germline V gene (reference sequence). The length of the CDR3 is 14 residues. The CDR3 protein is CATTWDPNNEKLFF. CDR3 DNA sequence: TGTGCCACAACGTGGGACCCTAATAATGAAAAACTGTTTTTT. The entire variable domain, with the rest obtained from reference TRBV7-9 and TRBJ1-4, is as follows: DTGVSQNPRHKITKRGQNVTFRCDPISEHNRLYWYRQTLGQGPEFLTYFQNEAQLEKSRLLSDRFSAERPKGSFSTLEIQRTEQGDSAMYLCATTWDPNNEKLFFGSGTQLSVL.

The V and J genes are TRBV11-2 and TRBJ2-7; 8 nucleotides match TRBD1. In germline, CDR1 is SGHAT, CDR2 FQNNGV. Trimming removed 4 bases from V and 3 bases from J; junction bases left unmatched: 8. The CDR3 covers 15 residues. CDR3 protein: CASSWSTGADYEQYF. Here the CDR3 DNA reads TGTGCCAGCAGCTGGTCGACAGGGGCGGACTACGAGCAGTACTTC.

The genes are TRBV9 and TRBJ1-1; the D is unclear. The CDR3 is made up of 13 amino acids. Germline CDR1 is SGDLS and CDR2 is YYNGEE. V was pared by 6 bases and J by 1 base, with 10 bases between. The CDR3 DNA follows: TGTGCCAGCACCTATCTCGGGAACACTGAAGCTTTCTTT. It codes for CASTYLGNTEAFF. Drawing the rest from reference TRBV9 and TRBJ1-1, the complete variable domain is DSGVTQTPKHLITATGQRVTLRCSPRSGDLSVYWYQQSLDQGLQFLIQYYNGEERAKGNILERFSAQQFPDLHSELNLSSLELGDSALYFCASTYLGNTEAFFGQGTRLTVV.

The chain links TRBV19 to TRBJ1-2, with TRBD1 matching 7 bases. Germline V gene sequence: CDR1 LNHDA, CDR2 SQIVND (reference sequence). This CDR3 contains 16 residues. The ends lost 5 bases at V and 5 bases at J; junction bases unmatched: 14. The CDR3 nucleotides read TGTGCCAGTAGTGCCCGCGCCCACAGGGGCGGTTATGGCTACACCTTC. It translates to CASSARAHRGGYGYTF.

The V gene is TRBV5-6, the J gene TRBJ2-3; 8 positions match TRBD2. Per the germline V gene, CDR1 is SGHDT and CDR2 is YYEEEE. V dropped 2 bases and J dropped 0; count of bases not matched to a gene: 5. The CDR3 is 16 amino acids. As DNA, the CDR3 is TGTGCCAGCAGCTTTGCGGGAGGCACTAGCACAGATACGCAGTATTTT. Protein product: CASSFAGGTSTDTQYF.

The rearrangement uses TRBV28 and TRBJ1-5, with unresolved D. V was cut by 2 bases and J by 7 bases, with 6 bases left in between. This CDR3 spans 12 amino acids. Per the germline V gene, CDR1 is MDHEN and CDR2 is SYDVKM. CDR3 bases: TGTGCCAGCAGTTTACCCCTCCAGCCCCAGCATTTT. Residues: CASSLPLQPQHF.

The rearrangement links TRBV4-2 to TRBJ1-2, with D possibly being TRBD1 (6 bases). This CDR3 spans 17 amino acids. Trimming cost V 1 base and J 8 bases, with 23 bases left between them. From germline, CDR1 is LGHNA and CDR2 YNFKEQ. Here the CDR3 reads CASSQVPPAGAGQGYTF. The CDR3 DNA is TGTGCCAGCAGCCAAGTCCCACCCGCGGGGGCAGGGCAGGGCTACACCTTC.

V is TRBV10-3 and J is TRBJ2-3; 8 nucleotides match TRBD2. The germline V gene encodes CDR1 ENHRY and CDR2 SYGVKD. The CDR3 is 16 amino acids. The ends lost 3 bases at V and 3 bases at J; junction bases unmatched: 8. The CDR3 is CAISDHGTRGTDTQYF. CDR3 bases: TGTGCCATCAGTGACCATGGGACTAGGGGGACAGATACGCAGTATTTT.

The chain employs TRBV18 and TRBJ1-1; D perhaps matches TRBD1 (6 bases). V lost 2 bases, J lost 4 bases, and 14 bases lay in between. CDR1 and CDR2 (germline): KGHSH, LQKENI. The CDR3 is 15 amino acids. CDR3 residues: CASSPRTGARTEAFF. CDR3 coding DNA: TGTGCCAGCTCACCAAGGACGGGGGCGCGCACTGAAGCTTTCTTT.

This clone was picked up one time. V usage is TRBV6-5 and J usage is TRBJ1-1; D is unclear. Germline CDR1 MNHEY, CDR2 SVGAGI. The germline V and J ends were trimmed by 8 bases and 4 bases, with 14 bases remaining between them. This CDR3 spans 13 amino acids. CDR3 sequence reads: CASCRGLRTEAFF. Written as DNA, the CDR3 is TGTGCCAGCTGTCGAGGGCTCCGCACTGAAGCTTTCTTT.

This CDR3 is CASSPRAGPISYEQYF. The CDR3 nucleotides read TGTGCCAGCAGCCCCCGGGCGGGCCCCATTTCCTACGAGCAGTACTTC. The chain links TRBV7-8 to TRBJ2-7, with D maybe TRBD2 (5 bases). This CDR3 is built from 16 residues. The V and J ends lost 5 bases and 1 base respectively, with 18 bases between them. CDR1 is SGHVS, CDR2 FQNEAQ, per germline.

The chain recombines TRBV7-3 with TRBJ2-3; 9 bases align to TRBD1. This CDR3 region has 14 residues. In germline, CDR1 is SGHTA, CDR2 FQGTGA. V shed 5 bases and J 8 bases; nucleotides not matched to a gene: 8. The chain's CDR3 is CASSATGGSGTQYF. The CDR3 nucleotides are TGTGCCAGCAGCGCGACAGGGGGTTCTGGTACGCAGTATTTT.

This chain links TRBV2 with TRBJ2-5; 10 nucleotides agree with TRBD2. CDR1 and CDR2 from the germline V gene are SNHLY and FYNNEI. This CDR3 contains 17 residues. J was trimmed by 5 bases and V by 5 bases; bases with no gene match: 14. The CDR3 region is CASSWTGLAGVGETQYF. CDR3 DNA: TGTGCCAGCAGTTGGACCGGGCTAGCGGGAGTGGGGGAGACCCAGTACTTC.